The rows below give T cell receptor beta chains drawn from one sample of a study of blood T cell repertoires in COVID-19. Repertoires were generated with immunoSEQ multiplex PCR, while TCRdb's copy carries only in-frame clones and drops some. The table shows more than 200,000 clones, with around 87% occurring only once. Sequencing input: peripheral blood. The source is a woman in her sixties with COVID-19, enrolled during active disease. CDR3s leave out the opening cysteine and the closing phenylalanine or tryptophan. Each record gives: J gene, clone size, V gene, CDR3 length, CDR3 protein. Only some rows state a clone size, as once, few, many or a class for expanded clones.

j_gene: TRBJ2-1
abundance: NA
v_gene: TRBV3-1/TRBV3-2
len: 15
CDR3aa: ASSQSELAVSYNEQF

j_gene: TRBJ2-7
abundance: NA
v_gene: TRBV27
len: 13
CDR3aa: ASSTRLAGLYEQY

j_gene: TRBJ2-2
abundance: many
v_gene: TRBV6-5
len: 12
CDR3aa: ASSPGLDTGELF

j_gene: TRBJ2-1
abundance: NA
v_gene: TRBV29-1
len: 10
CDR3aa: SVGRTDNEQF

j_gene: TRBJ1-2
abundance: NA
v_gene: TRBV3-1/TRBV3-2
len: 13
CDR3aa: ASSQGQPYGYGYT

j_gene: TRBJ2-5
abundance: NA
v_gene: TRBV7-2
len: 13
CDR3aa: ASSLAQGGVETQY

j_gene: TRBJ1-2
abundance: NA
v_gene: TRBV7-9
len: 10
CDR3aa: ASSLDSYGYT

j_gene: TRBJ2-7
abundance: NA
v_gene: TRBV30
len: 12
CDR3aa: AWAPGGISYEQY

j_gene: TRBJ2-7
abundance: once
v_gene: TRBV4-1
len: 13
CDR3aa: ASSQDPAGDYEQY

j_gene: TRBJ1-4
abundance: NA
v_gene: TRBV12-3/TRBV12-4
len: 9
CDR3aa: ASSPRGKLF

j_gene: TRBJ1-4
abundance: NA
v_gene: TRBV3-1/TRBV3-2
len: 12
CDR3aa: ASSPIDMTEKLF

j_gene: TRBJ2-2
abundance: NA
v_gene: TRBV3-1/TRBV3-2
len: 10
CDR3aa: ASRPYTGELF

j_gene: TRBJ1-5
abundance: NA
v_gene: TRBV7-9
len: 17
CDR3aa: ASSPSAGQVPYSNQPQH

j_gene: TRBJ1-1
abundance: NA
v_gene: TRBV24-1
len: 13
CDR3aa: ATSDTTGTNTEAF

j_gene: TRBJ2-1
abundance: once
v_gene: TRBV5-4
len: 13
CDR3aa: ASSLAGGRGNEQF

j_gene: TRBJ2-7
abundance: NA
v_gene: TRBV28
len: 12
CDR3aa: ASTTPGRSYEQY

j_gene: TRBJ2-1
abundance: NA
v_gene: TRBV20-1
len: 12
CDR3aa: SASRGLAFNEQF

j_gene: TRBJ1-1
abundance: NA
v_gene: TRBV27
len: 11
CDR3aa: ASSLGRGTEAF

j_gene: TRBJ1-1
abundance: NA
v_gene: TRBV7-9
len: 14
CDR3aa: ASSNHRDRGGTEAF

j_gene: TRBJ1-5
abundance: NA
v_gene: TRBV24-1
len: 15
CDR3aa: ATSDPTGAGGNQPQH

j_gene: TRBJ2-2
abundance: NA
v_gene: TRBV5-1
len: 12
CDR3aa: ASKVAGSTGELF

j_gene: TRBJ2-2
abundance: NA
v_gene: TRBV5-1
len: 14
CDR3aa: ASSVTGTVNTGELF

j_gene: TRBJ2-5
abundance: NA
v_gene: TRBV11-3
len: 7
CDR3aa: PERETQY

j_gene: TRBJ1-5
abundance: NA
v_gene: TRBV24-1
len: 15
CDR3aa: ATSDRGQGPSNQPQH

j_gene: TRBJ2-1
abundance: few
v_gene: TRBV5-4
len: 10
CDR3aa: ASSPPAGKQF

j_gene: TRBJ1-1
abundance: NA
v_gene: TRBV7-9
len: 10
CDR3aa: ASSSRGPEAF

j_gene: TRBJ2-1
abundance: NA
v_gene: TRBV18
len: 13
CDR3aa: ASSPGAGVVNEQF

j_gene: TRBJ2-2
abundance: NA
v_gene: TRBV19
len: 13
CDR3aa: ASKGQGGNTGELF

j_gene: TRBJ2-7
abundance: NA
v_gene: TRBV3-1/TRBV3-2
len: 12
CDR3aa: ASSQDTGFAEQY

j_gene: TRBJ2-1
abundance: NA
v_gene: TRBV7-9
len: 15
CDR3aa: ASSPDSTGNYYNEQF

j_gene: TRBJ2-4
abundance: NA
v_gene: TRBV28
len: 13
CDR3aa: ASSLWTGAKNIQY

j_gene: TRBJ1-5
abundance: NA
v_gene: TRBV11-2
len: 13
CDR3aa: ASSLQGAGNQPQH

j_gene: TRBJ1-1
abundance: NA
v_gene: TRBV28
len: 17
CDR3aa: ASSKSPGQRPNPITEAF

j_gene: TRBJ2-3
abundance: NA
v_gene: TRBV28
len: 14
CDR3aa: ASSFLGSGGEGTQY

j_gene: TRBJ2-7
abundance: medium-sized
v_gene: TRBV5-1
len: 15
CDR3aa: ASSPGLAGGPPYEQY

j_gene: TRBJ2-4
abundance: NA
v_gene: TRBV5-4
len: 13
CDR3aa: ASSPKGPGENIQY

j_gene: TRBJ2-1
abundance: NA
v_gene: TRBV29-1
len: 12
CDR3aa: SVESGAIDNEQF

j_gene: TRBJ2-3
abundance: NA
v_gene: TRBV14
len: 14
CDR3aa: ASSHRGLAGSDTQY

j_gene: TRBJ1-5
abundance: NA
v_gene: TRBV6-1
len: 14
CDR3aa: ASSELGQGLNQPQH

j_gene: TRBJ1-1
abundance: NA
v_gene: TRBV19
len: 11
CDR3aa: ASSIFQGTGAF